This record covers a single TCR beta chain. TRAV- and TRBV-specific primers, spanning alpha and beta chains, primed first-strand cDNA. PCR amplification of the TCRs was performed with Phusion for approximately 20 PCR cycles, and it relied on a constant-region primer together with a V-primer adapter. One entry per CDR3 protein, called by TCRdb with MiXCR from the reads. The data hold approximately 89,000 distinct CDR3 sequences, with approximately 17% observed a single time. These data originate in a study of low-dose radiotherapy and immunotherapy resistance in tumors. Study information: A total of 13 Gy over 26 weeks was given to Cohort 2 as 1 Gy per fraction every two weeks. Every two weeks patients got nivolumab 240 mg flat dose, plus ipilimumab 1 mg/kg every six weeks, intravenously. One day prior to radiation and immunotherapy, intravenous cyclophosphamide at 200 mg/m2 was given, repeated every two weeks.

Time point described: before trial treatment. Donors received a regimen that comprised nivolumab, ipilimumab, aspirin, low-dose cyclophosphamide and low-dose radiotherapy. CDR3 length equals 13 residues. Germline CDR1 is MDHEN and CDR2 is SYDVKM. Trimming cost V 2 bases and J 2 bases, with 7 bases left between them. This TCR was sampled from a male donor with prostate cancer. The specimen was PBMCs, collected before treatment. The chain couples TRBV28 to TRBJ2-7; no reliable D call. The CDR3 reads CASSLAGAYEQYF. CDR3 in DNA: TGTGCCAGCAGTTTAGCAGGAGCCTACGAGCAGTACTTC.